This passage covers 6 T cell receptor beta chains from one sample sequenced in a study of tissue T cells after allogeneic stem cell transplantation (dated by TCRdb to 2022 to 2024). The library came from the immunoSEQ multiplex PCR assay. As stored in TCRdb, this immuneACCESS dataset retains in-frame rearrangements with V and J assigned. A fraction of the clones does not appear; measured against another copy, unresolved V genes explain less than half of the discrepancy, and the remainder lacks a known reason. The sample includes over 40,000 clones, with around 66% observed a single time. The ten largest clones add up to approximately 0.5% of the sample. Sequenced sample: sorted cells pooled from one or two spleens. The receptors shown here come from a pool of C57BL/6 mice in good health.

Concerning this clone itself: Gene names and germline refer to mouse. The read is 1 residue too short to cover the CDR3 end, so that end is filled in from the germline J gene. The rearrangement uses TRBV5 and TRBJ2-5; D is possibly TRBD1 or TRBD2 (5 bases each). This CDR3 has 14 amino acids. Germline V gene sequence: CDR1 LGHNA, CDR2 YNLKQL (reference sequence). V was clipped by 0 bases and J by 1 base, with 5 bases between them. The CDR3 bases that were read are TGTGCCAGCAGCCAAGAGGGGGACCAAGACACCCAGTAC. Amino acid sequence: CASSQEGDQDTQY. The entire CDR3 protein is CASSQEGDQDTQYF.

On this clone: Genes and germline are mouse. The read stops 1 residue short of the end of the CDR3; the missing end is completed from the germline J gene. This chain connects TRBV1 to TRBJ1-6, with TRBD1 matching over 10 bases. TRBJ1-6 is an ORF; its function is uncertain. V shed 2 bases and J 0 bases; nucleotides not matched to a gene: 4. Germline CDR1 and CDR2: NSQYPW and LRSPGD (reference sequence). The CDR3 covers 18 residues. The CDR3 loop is CTCSAHRDRGSYNSPLYF. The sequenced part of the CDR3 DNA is TGCACCTGCAGTGCACACCGGGACAGGGGTTCCTATAATTCGCCCCTCTAC.

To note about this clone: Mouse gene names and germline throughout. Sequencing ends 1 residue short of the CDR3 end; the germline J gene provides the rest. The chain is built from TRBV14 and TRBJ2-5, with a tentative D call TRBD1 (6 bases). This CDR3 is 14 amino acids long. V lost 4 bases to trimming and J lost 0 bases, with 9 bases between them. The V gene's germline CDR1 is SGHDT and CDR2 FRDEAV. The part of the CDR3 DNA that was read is TGTGCCAGCAGTCGGACAGTTAACCAAGACACCCAGTAC. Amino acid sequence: CASSRTVNQDTQY. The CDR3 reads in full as CASSRTVNQDTQYF.

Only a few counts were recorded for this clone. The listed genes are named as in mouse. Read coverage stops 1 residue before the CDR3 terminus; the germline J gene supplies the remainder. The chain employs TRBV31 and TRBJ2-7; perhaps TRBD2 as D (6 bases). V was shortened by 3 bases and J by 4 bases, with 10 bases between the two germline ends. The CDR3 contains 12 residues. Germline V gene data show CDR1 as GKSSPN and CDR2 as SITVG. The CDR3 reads CAWSLLGYEQYF. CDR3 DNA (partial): TGTGCCTGGAGCCTTCTGGGGTATGAACAGTAC. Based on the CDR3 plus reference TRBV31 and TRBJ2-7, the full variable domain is AQTIHQWPVAEIKAVGSPLSLGCTIKGKSSPNLYWYWQATGGTLQQLFYSITVGQVESVVQLNLSASRPKDDQFILSTEKLLLSHSGFYLCAWSLLGYEQYFGPGTRLTVL.

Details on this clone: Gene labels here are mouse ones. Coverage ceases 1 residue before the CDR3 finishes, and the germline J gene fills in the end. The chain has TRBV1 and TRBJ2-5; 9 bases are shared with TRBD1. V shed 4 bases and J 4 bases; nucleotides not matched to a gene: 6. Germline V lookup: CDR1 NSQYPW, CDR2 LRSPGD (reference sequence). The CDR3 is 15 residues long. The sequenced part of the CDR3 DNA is TGCACCTGCAGTGGTCCGGGACAGGGCGAAGACACCCAGTAC. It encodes CTCSGPGQGEDTQY. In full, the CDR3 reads CTCSGPGQGEDTQYF.

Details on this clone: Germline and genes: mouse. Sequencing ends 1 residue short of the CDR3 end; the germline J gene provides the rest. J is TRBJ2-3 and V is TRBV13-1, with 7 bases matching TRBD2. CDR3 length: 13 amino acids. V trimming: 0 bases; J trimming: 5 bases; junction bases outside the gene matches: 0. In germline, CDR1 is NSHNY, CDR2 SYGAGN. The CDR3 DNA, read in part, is TGTGCCAGCAGTGATGGGGGGGGAGAAACGCTGTAT. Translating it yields CASSDGGGETLY. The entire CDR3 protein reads CASSDGGGETLYF.